The 28 T cell receptor beta chains in this list originate from one sample, sequenced in a study of neurological immune-mediated disorders. Via MiXCR, TCRdb re-called the 5' RACE reads, giving one row per CDR3 protein. The data contain around 60,000 distinct CDR3 sequences, about 3.4% of them singletons. The source material was PBMCs. These receptors were taken from a woman aged 60 to 75 with multiple sclerosis.

This clonotype was observed many times. The chain links TRBV4-2 to TRBJ1-4; a possible D gene is TRBD1 (5 bases). The V end lost 0 bases, the J end lost 5 bases, and 10 bases lay between the germline ends. The V gene's germline CDR1 is LGHNA and CDR2 YNFKEQ. The CDR3 spans 15 residues. CDR3 sequence: CASSQESGQNEKLFF. The CDR3, as DNA: TGTGCCAGCAGCCAAGAGTCAGGGCAAAATGAAAAACTGTTTTTT.

The table lists this clonotype with many counts. The chain employs TRBV29-1 and TRBJ2-1; tentatively, D is TRBD1 or TRBD2 (5 bases each). The CDR3 loop spans 12 amino acids. CDR1 SQVTM and CDR2 ANQGSEA come from the germline V gene. Trimming pared 7 bases from V and 4 bases from J, leaving 11 bases between. CDR3 coding DNA: TGCAGCGCCGTGGGGGTGTACAATGAGCAGTTCTTC. This codes for CSAVGVYNEQFF.

This clonotype was picked up many times. J is TRBJ1-5 and V is TRBV20-1; no definite D call. V dropped 2 bases and J dropped 1 base, with 3 bases sitting between them. CDR3 length: 12 amino acids. In germline, CDR1 is DFQATT, CDR2 SNEGSKA (reference sequence). The CDR3 coding sequence is TGCAGTGCTAGACGGAGCAATCAGCCCCAGCATTTT. It specifies CSARRSNQPQHF.

The sample holds many counts of this clonotype. The chain couples TRBV12-3 or TRBV12-4 to TRBJ2-2; D is possibly TRBD1 (6 bases). This CDR3 comprises 15 residues. Trimming removed 6 bases from V and 7 bases from J, with 18 bases in between. The CDR3: CASSTQTGSVGELFF. The DNA of the CDR3 is TGTGCCAGCAGCACACAAACAGGGTCGGTCGGGGAGCTGTTTTTT.

This clonotype was found many times. The rearrangement links TRBV20-1 to TRBJ1-5; D remains unclear. The CDR3 sequence is 15 residues long. The V end was cut by 2 bases, the J end by 0 bases, with 11 bases between. The germline V gene encodes CDR1 DFQATT and CDR2 SNEGSKA (reference sequence). CDR3 in amino acids: CSARPLAYSNQPQHF. In DNA form, the CDR3 reads TGCAGTGCTAGACCCTTGGCCTATAGCAATCAGCCCCAGCATTTT.

This clonotype has ten or more counts. The genes are TRBV28 and TRBJ2-1; D possibly uses TRBD1 or TRBD2 (5 bases each). This CDR3 is built from 16 residues. CDR1 MDHEN and CDR2 SYDVKM come from the germline V gene. V shed 2 bases and J shed 3 bases, with 14 bases lying between them. Here the CDR3 reads CASSLRPGANYNEQFF. CDR3 bases: TGTGCCAGCAGTTTACGGCCCGGGGCGAACTACAATGAGCAGTTCTTC.

At least ten counts were recorded for this clonotype. The CDR3 is CASSLAWGDIQYF. The CDR3 nucleotides are TGTGCCAGCAGTTTAGCTTGGGGGGACATTCAGTACTTC. V and J are TRBV12-3 or TRBV12-4 and TRBJ2-4, with a possible D match to TRBD2 (6 bases). There are 13 residues in the CDR3. V lost 0 bases and J 8 bases, leaving 8 bases between the germline ends.

This clonotype was recorded many times. The J gene is TRBJ2-7, the V gene TRBV6-5, with a possible D match to TRBD1 (5 bases). Germline lookup yields CDR1 MNHEY and CDR2 SVGAGI. CDR3 size: 14 residues. With 3 bases removed from V and 6 bases from J, the gap between germline ends came to 15 bases. The CDR3 coding sequence is TGTGCCAGCAGTTATTTCCAGGGTTTGAGCGAGCAGTACTTC. Protein product: CASSYFQGLSEQYF.

There are many counts of this clonotype. The chain recombines TRBV7-2 with TRBJ2-3; D is possibly TRBD2 (5 bases). Germline V gene sequence: CDR1 SGHTA, CDR2 FQGNSA. The CDR3 sequence is 14 residues long. Deletions cut 1 base from V and 4 bases from J, with 9 bases between. The CDR3 nucleotides are TGTGCCAGCAGCTTAGATTGGGAGTCAGATACGCAGTATTTT. Residues: CASSLDWESDTQYF.

This clonotype was seen repeatedly, ten times or more. The chain has TRBV5-1 and TRBJ1-2; perhaps TRBD1 as D (5 bases). V was cut by 0 bases and J by 1 base, with 13 bases left in between. This CDR3 region has 16 residues. CDR1 and CDR2 from the germline V gene are SGHRS and YFSETQ. This chain's CDR3 is CASSLARGGYNYGYTF. As DNA, the CDR3 is TGCGCCAGCAGCTTGGCCCGTGGGGGATATAACTATGGCTACACCTTC.

This clonotype was counted ten times or more. The chain recombines TRBV6-2 or TRBV6-3 with TRBJ2-2; no clear D gene. V lost 5 bases to trimming and J lost 9 bases, with 10 bases between them. The length of the CDR3 is 12 residues. The germline CDR1 and CDR2 sequences are MNHEY and SVGEGT. The CDR3 DNA sequence: TGTGCCAGCAGTAAGATCGTCCGGGAGCTGTTTTTT. Encoded protein: CASSKIVRELFF.

This clonotype has ten or more counts. The rearrangement joins TRBV6-5 to TRBJ2-1; D unresolved. The CDR3 totals 14 residues. In germline, CDR1 is MNHEY, CDR2 SVGAGI. V lost 6 bases, J lost 5 bases, and 14 bases lay in between. The CDR3 DNA reads TGTGCCAGCAGGGCCTCGGGCAGGCACAATGAGCAGTTCTTC. Translated: CASRASGRHNEQFF.

In this sample, this clonotype turned up many times. This chain uses TRBV29-1 with TRBJ1-1; no definite D call. This CDR3 has 11 residues. Deletions cut 7 bases from V and 1 base from J, with 7 bases between. Germline V lookup: CDR1 SQVTM, CDR2 ANQGSEA. This CDR3 is CSAVQNTEAFF. The CDR3 bases are TGCAGCGCTGTACAGAACACTGAAGCTTTCTTT. Full variable domain (missing parts from reference TRBV29-1 and TRBJ1-1): SAVISQKPSRDICQRGTSLTIQCQVDSQVTMMFWYRQQPGQSLTLIATANQGSEATYESGFVIDKFPISRPNLTFSTLTVSNMSPEDSSIYLCSAVQNTEAFFGQGTRLTVV.

This clonotype was found many times. The chain carries TRBV7-9 and TRBJ1-1; unclear D gene. The CDR3 runs 14 residues. Trimming removed 0 bases at V and 10 bases at J, with 15 bases between. The germline gives CDR1 SEHNR, CDR2 FQNEAQ (reference sequence). CDR3 residues: CASSLARDPEVAFF. CDR3 nucleotides: TGTGCCAGCAGCTTAGCGCGAGACCCGGAGGTAGCTTTCTTT.

This clonotype showed up many times. V gene TRBV7-2 combines with J gene TRBJ1-2; D unclear. Trimming cost V 2 bases and J 0 bases, with 13 bases left between them. This CDR3 has 16 residues. Germline V CDR1 and CDR2: SGHTA, FQGNSA. CDR3 sequence (DNA): TGTGCCAGCAGCTTAAACTCGGGAGCCACTAACTATGGCTACACCTTC. This sequence encodes CASSLNSGATNYGYTF. Combining the CDR3 with reference TRBV7-2 and TRBJ1-2 gives the whole variable domain GAGVSQSPSNKVTEKGKDVELRCDPISGHTALYWYRQSLGQGLEFLIYFQGNSAPDKSGLPSDRFSAERTGGSVSTLTIQRTQQEDSAVYLCASSLNSGATNYGYTFGSGTRLTVV.

This clonotype was counted many times. J is TRBJ2-1 and V is TRBV29-1; D is undetermined. Germline V lookup: CDR1 SQVTM, CDR2 ANQGSEA. The CDR3 runs 12 residues. The V gene lost 4 bases and the J gene lost 8 bases, with 12 bases spanning the gap. CDR3 bases: TGCAGCGTTGGAGTTTTTGGGGATGAGCAGTTCTTC. Its translation: CSVGVFGDEQFF.

This clonotype showed up just a few times. J is TRBJ2-5 and V is TRBV20-1; 10 bases are shared with TRBD2. Losses at the gene ends were 6 bases for V and 2 bases for J; bases not matched to a gene: 6. From germline, CDR1 is DFQATT and CDR2 SNEGSKA (reference sequence). The CDR3 contains 14 residues. CDR3 nucleotide sequence: TGCAGTGCGGATATACTAGCGGGGCAAGAGACCCAGTACTTC. Translating it yields CSADILAGQETQYF.

This clonotype has ten or more counts. The V call is TRBV11-2, the J call TRBJ1-1, with a weak D call TRBD1 (6 bases). Trimming cost V 0 bases and J 6 bases, with 11 bases left between them. Germline CDR1 reads SGHAT; CDR2 reads FQNNGV. This CDR3 has 14 amino acids. CDR3 DNA sequence: TGTGCCAGCAGCTTAGACGGGGGCAATTCTGAAGCTTTCTTT. It is translated as CASSLDGGNSEAFF.

This clonotype was found many times. DNA of the CDR3: TGCAGTGCTCCGCACAGGGGCGCAGATACGCAGTATTTT. Amino acids: CSAPHRGADTQYF. The V and J genes are TRBV20-1 and TRBJ2-3; 7 bases are a match to TRBD1. The CDR3 is 13 amino acids. Per germline, CDR1 DFQATT and CDR2 SNEGSKA (reference sequence). J lost 4 bases, V lost 5 bases, and 6 bases had no gene match.

The table lists this clonotype with many counts. The gene calls are TRBV12-3 or TRBV12-4 and TRBJ2-3; a weak D match, TRBD2 (5 bases). V was trimmed by 2 bases and J by 2 bases, leaving 11 bases between them. The CDR3 length is 15 residues. Written as DNA, the CDR3 is TGTGCCAGCAGTTTACAGAGGACTTCCACAGATACGCAGTATTTT. Protein sequence: CASSLQRTSTDTQYF.

This clonotype was recorded many times. The chain combines TRBV12-3 or TRBV12-4 with TRBJ1-1; D gene ambiguous. V dropped 1 base and J dropped 8 bases, with 14 bases sitting between them. The CDR3 loop spans 14 amino acids. The CDR3 nucleotides read TGTGCCAGCAGTTTAGTCGTTGGAGTGCAGGAAGCTTTCTTT. As protein: CASSLVVGVQEAFF.

This clonotype has a count of ten or more. J is TRBJ2-1 and V is TRBV5-1; no reliable D call. The CDR3 is 16 amino acids. With 3 bases removed from V and 0 bases from J, the gap between germline ends came to 13 bases. Germline CDR1 SGHRS, CDR2 YFSETQ. CDR3 sequence reads: CASSWFWGGSYNEQFF. As DNA, the CDR3 is TGCGCCAGCAGCTGGTTTTGGGGTGGCTCCTACAATGAGCAGTTCTTC.

This clonotype was counted many times. In DNA form, the CDR3 reads TGCAGTGCTCTCACTAGCGGGGGTTACGAGCAGTACTTC. Translating gives CSALTSGGYEQYF. The chain joins TRBV20-1 to TRBJ2-7, with 11 bases aligning to TRBD2. After removal of 5 bases from V and 4 bases from J, the junction contained 4 bases not matched to a gene. This CDR3 has 13 residues. Per germline, CDR1 DFQATT and CDR2 SNEGSKA (reference sequence).

The table lists this clonotype with many counts. The V and J genes are TRBV7-6 and TRBJ2-3; D is unclear. The CDR3 spans 13 residues. V gave up 2 bases and J gave up 1 base, with 4 bases separating them. Germline CDR1 is SGHVS and CDR2 is FNYEAQ. The CDR3 nucleotides read TGTGCCAGCAGCTTAACCGGCACAGATACGCAGTATTTT. Amino acids: CASSLTGTDTQYF. Variable domain in full (rest from reference TRBV7-6 and TRBJ2-3): GAGVSQSPRYKVTKRGQDVALRCDPISGHVSLYWYRQALGQGPEFLTYFNYEAQQDKSGLPNDRFSAERPEGSISTLTIQRTEQRDSAMYRCASSLTGTDTQYFGPGTRLTVL.

This clonotype was counted ten times or more. The chain uses TRBV12-3 or TRBV12-4 and TRBJ2-5; D remains ambiguous. The V end lost 6 bases, the J end lost 1 base, and 9 bases lay between the germline ends. There are 13 residues in the CDR3. CDR3: CASSLLVQETQYF. CDR3 DNA: TGTGCCAGCAGCCTTCTTGTCCAAGAGACCCAGTACTTC.

In its sample, this clonotype was seen many times. The chain is built from TRBV12-3 or TRBV12-4 and TRBJ2-1; D unclear. Trimming pared 5 bases from V and 8 bases from J, leaving 7 bases between. The length of the CDR3 is 11 residues. The CDR3 region is CASSRVYEQFF. The CDR3 DNA reads TGTGCCAGCAGTAGGGTTTATGAGCAGTTCTTC.

This clonotype was detected many times. This rearrangement joins TRBV12-3 or TRBV12-4 to TRBJ2-7; D is undetermined. The ends were cut back, 4 bases at V and 6 bases at J, with 7 bases in the middle. The CDR3 extends over 11 amino acids. The chain's CDR3 is CASSSGPEQYF. CDR3 in DNA: TGTGCCAGCAGTTCCGGCCCCGAGCAGTACTTC.

There are many counts of this clonotype. This sequence joins TRBV9 and TRBJ2-3; D call uncertain. CDR3 length: 14 residues. Germline V lookup: CDR1 SGDLS, CDR2 YYNGEE. Deletions cut 0 bases from V and 0 bases from J, with 5 bases between. The CDR3 bases are TGTGCCAGCAGCGTAGCTGCCAGCACAGATACGCAGTATTTT. Amino acids: CASSVAASTDTQYF.